This TCR beta chain was sequenced during a study of cytomegalovirus exposure and HLA in healthy donors. The study's findings and limits: Prior analysis indicated that the majority of TCR beta V segments exhibited productivity approximately 90% or approximately 30% of the time. Association with HLA alleles at 0.05 false discovery rate was found for 17,000 or so TCR beta sequences in a later analysis.

About this clone itself: Its antigen is unidentified.

The CDR3 length is 15 residues. Germline CDR1 reads SGHDT; CDR2 reads YYEEEE. J lost 2 bases, V lost 2 bases, and 2 bases had no gene match. 60 Vbeta and 13 Jbeta primers were used in PCR. Some clones are missing from TCRdb's copy, which holds only in-frame ones; the method was immunoSEQ multiplex PCR. Found here are roughly 110,000 clones, around two thirds of them singletons; the top ten hold around 13%. Sequenced material: PBMCs. This TCR derives from a woman aged 40 to 55 in good health and CMV-seropositive. The V gene is TRBV5-6, the J gene TRBJ2-7; 12 positions agree with TRBD1. The CDR3 DNA reads TGTGCCAGCAGCTTCCGGGACAGGGGGCCCTACGAGCAGTACTTC. This translates into CASSFRDRGPYEQYF.